Listed below are T cell receptor beta chains from one sample, sequenced in a study of identical twins. TCRdb reprocessed the 5' RACE reads with MiXCR, giving one entry per CDR3 protein. The sample lists roughly 200,000 distinct CDR3 sequences; roughly 15% were seen once. This sample also belongs to another study, concerning T cells expressing NK-cell markers.

Input material: CD8+ T cells sorted from blood. The source is a woman between 18 and 29 years old in good health. CDR3s include the opening cysteine and the closing phenylalanine or tryptophan. The order of the fields is V gene, J gene, CDR3 length, clone size, D gene, CDR3 protein, CDR3 DNA. D genes are given only for firm matches. Only part of the rows carry a size: once, few, many, or a class if the clone is expanded.

TRBV12-3/TRBV12-4	TRBJ2-1	12	NA	NA	CASSYTKYEQFF	TGTGCCAGCAGCTATACTAAATATGAGCAGTTCTTC
TRBV7-9	TRBJ2-2	13	NA	NA	CASSFMHTGELFF	TGTGCCAGCAGCTTCATGCACACCGGGGAGCTGTTTTTT
TRBV5-5	TRBJ2-7	15	NA	TRBD2	CASSLGLAGVNEQYF	TGTGCCAGCAGCTTGGGCCTAGCGGGAGTTAACGAGCAGTACTTC
TRBV29-1	TRBJ2-7	12	NA	NA	CSVGVTGHEQYF	TGCAGCGTTGGGGTCACGGGCCACGAGCAGTACTTC
TRBV20-1	TRBJ2-1	12	NA	NA	CSASGTVYEQFF	TGCAGTGCTAGCGGGACCGTGTATGAGCAGTTCTTC
TRBV27	TRBJ2-7	13	NA	NA	CASGWQPPYEQYF	TGTGCCAGCGGGTGGCAGCCGCCTTACGAGCAGTACTTC
TRBV10-3	TRBJ2-2	16	many	TRBD1	CAIRDRGSSRTGELFF	TGTGCCATCAGGGACAGGGGATCATCCCGCACCGGGGAGCTGTTTTTT
TRBV9	TRBJ2-1	16	NA	TRBD2	CASSVGIAGGPSEQFF	TGTGCCAGCAGCGTAGGTATAGCGGGAGGGCCGAGTGAGCAGTTCTTC
TRBV14	TRBJ2-3	18	NA	TRBD2	CASSQVPLAGGVMDTQYF	TGTGCCAGCAGCCAAGTTCCCCTAGCGGGGGGTGTGATGGATACGCAGTATTTT
TRBV7-9	TRBJ2-1	15	few	NA	CASSPREHLYNEQFF	TGTGCCAGCAGCCCCAGGGAACACTTATACAATGAGCAGTTCTTC
TRBV27	TRBJ2-7	13	NA	TRBD1	CASRGTGEGTQYF	TGTGCCAGCAGAGGGACAGGGGAAGGAACGCAGTACTTC